A single sample is the source of the 7 T cell receptor beta chains below, sequenced in a study of neurological immune-mediated disorders. The time point: longitudinal time-point 2. TCRdb analysed the 5' RACE reads with MiXCR anew, one entry per CDR3 protein. The sample consists of fewer than 60,000 distinct CDR3 sequences, roughly 14% of them appearing once. Sequencing was done on a sample of PBMCs. These receptor sequences come from a male donor with HTLV-1-associated myelopathy (HAM/TSP).

This clonotype has ten or more counts. The genes are TRBV20-1 and TRBJ1-2; possible D gene TRBD1, 5 bases. This CDR3 spans 14 amino acids. From germline, CDR1 is DFQATT and CDR2 SNEGSKA (reference sequence). Between the trimmed V and J ends, which lost 5 bases and 3 bases, there was a span of 16 bases. CDR3 in amino acids: CSAQEGWGDYGYTF. In DNA form, the CDR3 reads TGCAGTGCTCAGGAGGGATGGGGCGACTATGGCTACACCTTC.

This clonotype showed up many times. This chain joins TRBV7-6 and TRBJ2-3, with D tentatively TRBD1 or TRBD2 (6 bases each). V lost 3 bases and J lost 2, with 12 bases in between. Germline V CDR1 and CDR2: SGHVS, FNYEAQ. The CDR3 loop spans 15 amino acids. CDR3: CASSLGGGVTDTQYF. The DNA of the CDR3 is TGTGCCAGCAGCTTGGGGGGCGGGGTCACAGATACGCAGTATTTT.

Ten or more counts support this clonotype. The chain employs TRBV3-1 and TRBJ2-3; TRBD2 aligns across 13 bases. This CDR3 is 18 amino acids long. The germline V gene encodes CDR1 LGHDT and CDR2 YNNKEL (reference sequence). Germline trimming cut 3 bases from V and 1 base from J; bases unmatched to any gene: 7. CDR3 sequence reads: CASSQMGTSGAGTDTQYF. CDR3 DNA: TGTGCCAGCAGCCAGATGGGGACTAGCGGGGCCGGCACAGATACGCAGTATTTT.

This clonotype was counted ten times or more. This rearrangement joins TRBV29-1 to TRBJ2-1; D is unclear. CDR1 is SQVTM and CDR2 is ANQGSEA in the germline V gene. Trimming removed 4 bases from V and 9 bases from J, with 7 bases in between. The CDR3 length is 10 residues. The CDR3 region has the DNA TGCAGCGTTGGGCAGCTTGAGCAGTTCTTC. It codes for CSVGQLEQFF.

This clonotype was seen ten or more times. The chain recombines TRBV6-5 with TRBJ1-6; D is ambiguous. The germline V and J ends were trimmed by 5 bases and 6 bases, with 11 bases remaining between them. The CDR3 contains 14 residues. The germline CDR1 and CDR2 sequences are MNHEY and SVGAGI. DNA for the CDR3: TGTGCCAGCAGTCAAGATCCTACTAATTCACCCCTCCACTTT. Its translation: CASSQDPTNSPLHF.

This clonotype was seen many times. The gene calls are TRBV20-1 and TRBJ2-1, with D possibly being TRBD1 (6 bases). Germline loops: CDR1 DFQATT, CDR2 SNEGSKA (reference sequence). This CDR3 region has 13 residues. V was trimmed by 5 bases and J by 6 bases, leaving 14 bases between them. The chain's CDR3 is CSAQSDRFNEQFF. The CDR3 DNA reads TGCAGTGCTCAGTCCGACAGGTTCAATGAGCAGTTCTTC.

This clonotype was found many times. J is TRBJ1-2 and V is TRBV20-1; weak D call: TRBD1 (5 bases). Trimming cost V 5 bases and J 3 bases, with 19 bases left between them. This CDR3 has 15 residues. The germline V gene has CDR1 DFQATT and CDR2 SNEGSKA (reference sequence). CDR3 in amino acids: CSASTDRFGYYGYTF. CDR3 DNA sequence: TGCAGTGCTTCAACCGACAGATTCGGCTACTATGGCTACACCTTC.